The rows below give T cell receptor beta chains drawn from one sample of a study of CD8 T cells in ankylosing spondylitis. TCRdb analysed the 5' RACE reads with MiXCR anew, one entry per CDR3 protein. The data show about 220,000 distinct CDR3 sequences, with more than 5.5% seen just once and approximately 15% held by the top ten. Material for sequencing was blood, either unsorted or a sorted T cell fraction (not recorded which). The receptor set was obtained from a male donor with ankylosing spondylitis. CDR3s include the opening cysteine and the closing phenylalanine or tryptophan. The D gene is left open where the match is weak. Clone sizes are given selectively: once, few, many, or a class where the clone is expanded.

v_gene,j_gene,abundance,d_gene,CDR3aa,CDR3nt
TRBV5-5,TRBJ2-7,many,TRBD1,CASSPTGSSYEQYF,TGTGCCAGCAGCCCGACAGGGAGCTCCTACGAGCAGTACTTC
TRBV27,TRBJ2-7,many,TRBD1,CASRSNRGYEQYF,TGTGCCAGCAGAAGTAACAGGGGGTACGAGCAGTACTTC
TRBV23-1,TRBJ2-1,NA,NA,CASTTCTTGKNNEQFF,TGCGCCAGCACTACCTGTACCACAGGGAAAAACAATGAGCAGTTCTTC
TRBV5-5,TRBJ2-5,many,TRBD2,CASSLPGTTKTQYF,TGTGCCAGCAGCTTGCCCGGGACTACCAAGACCCAGTACTTC
TRBV20-1,TRBJ1-4,many,NA,CSASGADIATNEKLFF,TGCAGTGCTAGTGGGGCGGATATTGCAACTAATGAAAAACTGTTTTTT
TRBV7-9,TRBJ2-1,many,TRBD2,CASSSRGTSGIRNEQFF,TGTGCCAGCAGCTCCAGAGGGACTAGCGGGATTCGCAATGAGCAGTTCTTC
TRBV6-1,TRBJ2-3,NA,TRBD2,CASRVGLAGGFSTDTQYF,TGTGCCAGCAGGGTTGGACTAGCGGGGGGATTTAGCACAGATACGCAGTATTTT
TRBV28,TRBJ2-7,many,TRBD1,CASSASGTAYEQYF,TGTGCCAGCAGTGCATCCGGGACAGCCTACGAGCAGTACTTC
TRBV10-2,TRBJ2-1,many,NA,CASRGVEQFF,TGCGCCAGCAGGGGAGTCGAGCAGTTCTTC
TRBV4-1,TRBJ2-7,many,NA,CASSRPDEVGEQYF,TGCGCCAGCAGCCGACCGGATGAGGTGGGAGAGCAGTACTTC
TRBV7-6,TRBJ1-2,many,NA,CASSAGTPSSGYTF,TGTGCCAGCAGCGCTGGGACACCCAGTTCGGGCTACACCTTC
TRBV7-9,TRBJ2-7,many,NA,CASSSALSSYEQYF,TGTGCCAGCAGCTCTGCCTTGAGCTCCTACGAGCAGTACTTC
TRBV4-3,TRBJ2-5,many,NA,CASTRTVEYGETQYF,TGCGCCAGCACAAGGACGGTGGAATATGGAGAGACCCAGTACTTC
TRBV2,TRBJ1-2,many,TRBD1,CASNPGQNYGYTF,TGTGCCAGCAATCCGGGACAGAATTATGGCTACACCTTC
TRBV6-2/TRBV6-3,TRBJ2-1,many,TRBD2,CASSYAPTSGGTHYNEQFF,TGTGCCAGCAGTTACGCTCCAACTAGCGGGGGGACTCATTACAATGAGCAGTTCTTC
TRBV24-1,TRBJ1-2,few,NA,CATSDAGVGYGYTF,TGTGCCACCAGTGACGCAGGGGTCGGCTATGGCTACACCTTC
TRBV4-3,TRBJ2-2,NA,TRBD2,CASSQIGQGLAGYTGELFF,TGCGCCAGCAGCCAAATAGGTCAAGGACTAGCGGGGTACACCGGGGAGCTGTTTTTT
TRBV20-1,TRBJ2-7,NA,NA,CSVGRYEQYF,TGCAGTGTAGGGCGTTACGAGCAGTACTTC
TRBV7-9,TRBJ2-7,few,NA,CASSPKEAGIFSEQYF,TGTGCCAGCAGCCCCAAAGAGGCAGGCATTTTCTCCGAGCAGTACTTC
TRBV20-1,TRBJ2-5,many,NA,CSARERTQYF,TGCAGTGCTAGAGAGAGGACCCAGTACTTC
TRBV11-1,TRBJ2-5,few,TRBD2,CASSPGLAGGLVEETQYF,TGTGCCAGCAGCCCTGGACTAGCGGGAGGGCTGGTCGAAGAGACCCAGTACTTC
TRBV27,TRBJ2-7,many,NA,CASSFSSENYEQYF,TGTGCCAGCAGTTTTTCTAGCGAAAACTACGAGCAGTACTTC
TRBV19,TRBJ1-3,NA,NA,CASRPRKGSGNTIYF,TGTGCCAGTAGACCCCGCAAGGGGTCTGGAAACACCATATATTTT
TRBV5-1,TRBJ1-4,many,NA,CASSLVPGGRDEKLFF,TGCGCCAGCAGCTTGGTCCCGGGCGGCAGGGATGAAAAACTGTTTTTT
TRBV11-2,TRBJ2-4,many,TRBD2,CASSSRGGSKNIQYF,TGTGCCAGCAGCTCTCGGGGGGGTAGCAAAAACATTCAGTACTTC
TRBV7-9,TRBJ2-1,few,TRBD2,CASSPPLAGAENEQFF,TGTGCCAGCAGCCCCCCTTTAGCGGGAGCGGAGAATGAGCAGTTCTTC
TRBV27,TRBJ2-1,many,NA,CASSLGRVGEQFF,TGTGCCAGCAGTTTAGGTAGGGTCGGCGAGCAGTTCTTC
TRBV7-9,TRBJ2-7,few,TRBD2,CASSLALVEGRVYEQYF,TGTGCCAGCAGCTTAGCGCTGGTCGAAGGGAGGGTTTACGAGCAGTACTTC
TRBV4-2,TRBJ2-7,many,TRBD2,CASSHGLAGISEQYF,TGTGCCAGCAGCCACGGGCTAGCGGGAATTAGCGAGCAGTACTTC
TRBV30,TRBJ2-7,many,TRBD1,CAWSGGQGHEQYF,TGTGCCTGGAGTGGAGGACAGGGGCACGAGCAGTACTTC
TRBV20-1,TRBJ1-1,many,NA,CSANMGEQGNTEAFF,TGCAGTGCTAATATGGGGGAACAGGGGAACACTGAAGCTTTCTTT
TRBV4-3,TRBJ2-5,many,TRBD2,CASSTGLGLGETQYF,TGCGCCAGCAGTACCGGACTAGGGTTAGGAGAGACCCAGTACTTC